This TCR beta chain was identified in a study of blood T cell repertoires in COVID-19. Across the whole study: Donors in the United States, Italy and Spain gave samples during acute or convalescent COVID-19. T cells, B-cell-depleted T cells, or PBMCs supplied cDNA or gDNA.

In the authors' methods: How many nucleated cells were present was estimated from reference gene primer amplification. TCRdb's table, derived via immunoSEQ multiplex PCR, lists solely in-frame clones and lacks some. V, J and clone size are taken as reported in that table, and D and trimming were inferred from the DNA itself. Seen here are 19,000 or so clones, more than 85% observed once, and the top ten hold 17%. The CDR3 has 14 amino acids. V dropped 0 bases and J dropped 5; count of bases not matched to a gene: 4. Germline loops: CDR1 SGDLS, CDR2 YYNGEE. The clonotype was recovered from a man in his 70s with acute or convalescent COVID-19. Source material: peripheral blood. The chain employs TRBV9 and TRBJ1-1; 7 bases are a match to TRBD1. The CDR3 DNA sequence: TGTGCCAGCAGCGTAGAAGGGGGCAGAACTGAAGCTTTCTTT. Its translation: CASSVEGGRTEAFF.